A selection of T cell receptor beta chains follows, all from one sample in a study of T cells in Graves' hyperthyroidism and ophthalmopathy. Each CDR3 protein gets one entry after TCRdb re-called the multiplex PCR reads with MiXCR. Of approximately 400,000 distinct CDR3 sequences listed, roughly 18% are singletons. The sequenced sample was blood. The receptor source for this set is a young man with Graves' ophthalmopathy. Each CDR3 is given with its conserved first and last residue. Each record gives: V gene, clone size, D gene, CDR3 length, J gene, CDR3 DNA, CDR3 protein. D genes are given only for firm matches. The size field is filled for only some rows; it gives once, few, many or a size class.

v_call: TRBV12-3/TRBV12-4; clone_size: many; d_call: NA; cdr3_length: 14; j_call: TRBJ2-2; cdr3_nt: TGTGCCAGCAACGCCCAACGGGACACCGGGGAGCTGTTTTTT; cdr3_aa: CASNAQRDTGELFF
v_call: TRBV2; clone_size: many; d_call: NA; cdr3_length: 14; j_call: TRBJ1-5; cdr3_nt: TGTGCCAGCATGTTACACGCTAGCAATCAGCCCCAGCATTTT; cdr3_aa: CASMLHASNQPQHF
v_call: TRBV7-2; clone_size: NA; d_call: TRBD1; cdr3_length: 16; j_call: TRBJ2-7; cdr3_nt: TGTGCCAGCAGCTTAGGACCAACAGGGGGGCCCATCGAGCAGTACTTC; cdr3_aa: CASSLGPTGGPIEQYF
v_call: TRBV2; clone_size: NA; d_call: TRBD1; cdr3_length: 15; j_call: TRBJ1-1; cdr3_nt: TGTGCCAGCAGCTGGGGCCGGGACAGGGGGCTTGAAGCTTTCTTT; cdr3_aa: CASSWGRDRGLEAFF
v_call: TRBV7-2; clone_size: many; d_call: TRBD1; cdr3_length: 13; j_call: TRBJ1-1; cdr3_nt: TGTGCCAGCACCTCAACTACGGACAGGGGAGCTTTCTTT; cdr3_aa: CASTSTTDRGAFF
v_call: TRBV7-2; clone_size: many; d_call: NA; cdr3_length: 12; j_call: TRBJ2-1; cdr3_nt: TGTGCCAGCAGCCGGACAGTCAATGAGCAGTTCTTC; cdr3_aa: CASSRTVNEQFF
v_call: TRBV20-1; clone_size: many; d_call: NA; cdr3_length: 18; j_call: TRBJ1-5; cdr3_nt: TGCAGTGCTAGAGTCGAACAGAGGGACCTTTGGGGCAATCAGCCCCAGCATTTT; cdr3_aa: CSARVEQRDLWGNQPQHF
v_call: TRBV12-3/TRBV12-4; clone_size: many; d_call: NA; cdr3_length: 11; j_call: TRBJ2-7; cdr3_nt: TGTGCCAGCAGTTTCGCGAACGAGCAGTACTTC; cdr3_aa: CASSFANEQYF
v_call: TRBV5-4; clone_size: few; d_call: NA; cdr3_length: 13; j_call: TRBJ1-1; cdr3_nt: TGTGCCAGCAGCTTGGGGGACCCCCGATCGGCTTTCTTT; cdr3_aa: CASSLGDPRSAFF
v_call: TRBV9; clone_size: NA; d_call: NA; cdr3_length: 13; j_call: TRBJ1-2; cdr3_nt: TGTGCCAGCAGCGTAGAGCCTGGCTATGGCTACACCTTC; cdr3_aa: CASSVEPGYGYTF
v_call: TRBV12-3/TRBV12-4; clone_size: many; d_call: NA; cdr3_length: 14; j_call: TRBJ2-3; cdr3_nt: TGTGCCAGCAGTTGGCATGATGGGCGGCATACGCAGTATTTT; cdr3_aa: CASSWHDGRHTQYF
v_call: TRBV11-2; clone_size: many; d_call: TRBD1; cdr3_length: 15; j_call: TRBJ1-3; cdr3_nt: TGTGCCAGCAGCCCTCGGGACAGAGATGGAAACACCATATATTTT; cdr3_aa: CASSPRDRDGNTIYF
v_call: TRBV7-2; clone_size: many; d_call: NA; cdr3_length: 13; j_call: TRBJ1-2; cdr3_nt: TGTGCCAGCAGCGAAACGCCTTCCTATGGCTACACCTTC; cdr3_aa: CASSETPSYGYTF
v_call: TRBV5-1; clone_size: NA; d_call: NA; cdr3_length: 12; j_call: TRBJ2-1; cdr3_nt: TGCGCCAGCAGCCAGGCCTACAATGAGCAGTTCTTC; cdr3_aa: CASSQAYNEQFF
v_call: TRBV5-4; clone_size: NA; d_call: NA; cdr3_length: 16; j_call: TRBJ1-1; cdr3_nt: TGTGCCAGCAGCTTGCCGGGTGGGTTAGGAGCCACTGAAGCTTTCTTT; cdr3_aa: CASSLPGGLGATEAFF
v_call: TRBV9; clone_size: NA; d_call: NA; cdr3_length: 15; j_call: TRBJ2-5; cdr3_nt: TGTGCCAGCAGCCCCTTGGGCAGGGCCCAAGAGACCCAGTACTTC; cdr3_aa: CASSPLGRAQETQYF
v_call: TRBV7-2; clone_size: many; d_call: TRBD1; cdr3_length: 14; j_call: TRBJ1-1; cdr3_nt: TGTGCCAGCAGCTCCCGACAGGGACTCACTGAAGCTTTCTTT; cdr3_aa: CASSSRQGLTEAFF
v_call: TRBV7-3; clone_size: many; d_call: NA; cdr3_length: 16; j_call: TRBJ2-1; cdr3_nt: TGTGCCAGCAGCGCAAGACAGCAGAGCTCCTACAATGAGCAGTTCTTC; cdr3_aa: CASSARQQSSYNEQFF